The text below deals with one T cell receptor beta chain. This entry comes from a study of cytomegalovirus exposure and HLA in healthy donors. Per the germline V gene, CDR1 is SGHVS and CDR2 is FQNEAQ. J gave up 2 bases and V 0 bases, and 6 bases lay outside the gene matches. This CDR3 is built from 16 residues. The PCR ran on 60 Vbeta and 13 Jbeta primers. Profiled with immunoSEQ multiplex PCR; TCRdb holds only in-frame clones, not every one. The data show 95,000 to 150,000 clones, roughly 65% seen once. This sequence was found in a man in his forties in good health and CMV-seropositive. The chain employs TRBV7-8 and TRBJ2-5; TRBD1 matches at 7 bases. Sequenced input: PBMCs. The CDR3 loop reads CASSLAGTAEQETQYF. The CDR3 nucleotides are TGTGCCAGCAGCTTAGCCGGGACAGCAGAACAAGAGACCCAGTACTTC.